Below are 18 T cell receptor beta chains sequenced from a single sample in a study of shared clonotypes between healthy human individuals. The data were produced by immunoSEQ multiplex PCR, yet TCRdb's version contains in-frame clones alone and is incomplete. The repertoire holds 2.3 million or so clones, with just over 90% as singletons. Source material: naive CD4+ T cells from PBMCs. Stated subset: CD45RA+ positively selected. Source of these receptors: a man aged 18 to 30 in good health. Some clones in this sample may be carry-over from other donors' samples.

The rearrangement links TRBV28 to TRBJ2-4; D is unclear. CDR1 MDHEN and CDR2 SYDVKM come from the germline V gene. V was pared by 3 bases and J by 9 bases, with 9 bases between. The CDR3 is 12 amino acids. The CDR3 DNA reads TGTGCCAGCAGTTTGGCCGGAAGCATTCAGTACTTC. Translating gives CASSLAGSIQYF.

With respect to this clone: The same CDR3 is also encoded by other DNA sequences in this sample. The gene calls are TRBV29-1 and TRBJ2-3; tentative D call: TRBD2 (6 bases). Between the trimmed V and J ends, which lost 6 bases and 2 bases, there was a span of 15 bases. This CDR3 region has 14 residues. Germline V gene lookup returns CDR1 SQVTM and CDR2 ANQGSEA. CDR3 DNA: TGCAGCGTACTGCCTGGACTACACACAGATACGCAGTATTTT. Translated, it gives CSVLPGLHTDTQYF.

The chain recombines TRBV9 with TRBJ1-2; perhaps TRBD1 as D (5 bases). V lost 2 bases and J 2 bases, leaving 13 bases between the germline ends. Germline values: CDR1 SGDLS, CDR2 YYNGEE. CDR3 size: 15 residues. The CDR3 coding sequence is TGTGCCAGCAGCGTTTCCGGGACGGGAAACTATGGCTACACCTTC. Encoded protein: CASSVSGTGNYGYTF. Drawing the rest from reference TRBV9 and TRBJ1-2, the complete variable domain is DSGVTQTPKHLITATGQRVTLRCSPRSGDLSVYWYQQSLDQGLQFLIQYYNGEERAKGNILERFSAQQFPDLHSELNLSSLELGDSALYFCASSVSGTGNYGYTFGSGTRLTVV.

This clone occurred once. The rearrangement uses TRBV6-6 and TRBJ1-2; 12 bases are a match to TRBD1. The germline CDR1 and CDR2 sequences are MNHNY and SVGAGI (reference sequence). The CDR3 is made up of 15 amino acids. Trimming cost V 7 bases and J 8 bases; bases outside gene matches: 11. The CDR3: CASTFTGQGAEGYTF. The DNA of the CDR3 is TGTGCCAGCACGTTTACGGGACAGGGGGCGGAAGGCTACACCTTC.

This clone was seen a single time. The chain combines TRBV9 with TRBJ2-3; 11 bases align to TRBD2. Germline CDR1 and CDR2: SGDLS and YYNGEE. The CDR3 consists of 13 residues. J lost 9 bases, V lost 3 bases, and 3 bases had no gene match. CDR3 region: CASSEGTSGTQYF. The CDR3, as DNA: TGTGCCAGCAGCGAGGGGACTAGCGGCACGCAGTATTTT. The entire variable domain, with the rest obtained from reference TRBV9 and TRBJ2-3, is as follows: DSGVTQTPKHLITATGQRVTLRCSPRSGDLSVYWYQQSLDQGLQFLIQYYNGEERAKGNILERFSAQQFPDLHSELNLSSLELGDSALYFCASSEGTSGTQYFGPGTRLTVL.

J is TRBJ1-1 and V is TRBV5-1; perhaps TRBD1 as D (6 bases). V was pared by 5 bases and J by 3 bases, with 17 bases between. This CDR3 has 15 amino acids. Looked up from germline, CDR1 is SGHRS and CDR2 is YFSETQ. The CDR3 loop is CASRPVGGADTEAFF. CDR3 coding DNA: TGCGCCAGCAGACCAGTGGGGGGCGCGGACACTGAAGCTTTCTTT.

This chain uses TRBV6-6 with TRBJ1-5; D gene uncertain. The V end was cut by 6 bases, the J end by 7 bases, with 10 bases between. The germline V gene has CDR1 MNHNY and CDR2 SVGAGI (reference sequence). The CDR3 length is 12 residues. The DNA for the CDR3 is TGTGCCAGCAGCCCGCCTGGGCAGCCCCAGCATTTT. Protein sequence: CASSPPGQPQHF.

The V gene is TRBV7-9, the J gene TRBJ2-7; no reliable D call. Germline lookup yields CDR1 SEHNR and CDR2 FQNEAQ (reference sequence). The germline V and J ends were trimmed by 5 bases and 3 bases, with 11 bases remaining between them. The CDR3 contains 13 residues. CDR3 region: CASSIYGRYEQYF. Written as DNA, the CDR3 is TGTGCCAGCAGCATTTATGGACGCTACGAGCAGTACTTC.

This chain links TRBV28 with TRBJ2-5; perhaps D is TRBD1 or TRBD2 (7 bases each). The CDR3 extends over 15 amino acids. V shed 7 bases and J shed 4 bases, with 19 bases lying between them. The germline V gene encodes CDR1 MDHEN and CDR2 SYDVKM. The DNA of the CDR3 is TGTGCCAGCAAATCCCCCCAGGGGGGGGGAGAGACCCAGTACTTC. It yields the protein CASKSPQGGGETQYF.

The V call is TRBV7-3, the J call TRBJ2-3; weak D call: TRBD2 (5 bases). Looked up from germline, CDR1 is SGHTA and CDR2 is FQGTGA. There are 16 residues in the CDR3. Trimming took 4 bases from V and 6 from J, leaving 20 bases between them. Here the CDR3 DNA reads TGTGCCAGCAGCTCCGGGCCGGGAAAGACCCGGGATACGCAGTATTTT. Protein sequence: CASSSGPGKTRDTQYF.

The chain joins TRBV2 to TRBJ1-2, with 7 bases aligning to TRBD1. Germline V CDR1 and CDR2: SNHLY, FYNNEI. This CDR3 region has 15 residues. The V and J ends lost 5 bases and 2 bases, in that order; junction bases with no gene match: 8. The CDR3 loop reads CASSSDRPSNYGYTF. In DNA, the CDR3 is TGTGCCAGCAGTTCGGACAGGCCAAGCAACTATGGCTACACCTTC.

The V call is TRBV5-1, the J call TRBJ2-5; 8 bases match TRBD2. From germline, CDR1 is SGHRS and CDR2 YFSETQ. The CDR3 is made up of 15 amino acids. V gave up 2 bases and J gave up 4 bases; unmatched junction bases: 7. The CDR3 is CASSFFSGMGETQYF. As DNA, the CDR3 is TGCGCCAGCAGCTTTTTTAGCGGGATGGGAGAGACCCAGTACTTC. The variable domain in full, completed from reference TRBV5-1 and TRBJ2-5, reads KAGVTQTPRYLIKTRGQQVTLSCSPISGHRSVSWYQQTPGQGLQFLFEYFSETQRNKGNFPGRFSGRQFSNSRSEMNVSTLELGDSALYLCASSFFSGMGETQYFGPGTRLLVL.

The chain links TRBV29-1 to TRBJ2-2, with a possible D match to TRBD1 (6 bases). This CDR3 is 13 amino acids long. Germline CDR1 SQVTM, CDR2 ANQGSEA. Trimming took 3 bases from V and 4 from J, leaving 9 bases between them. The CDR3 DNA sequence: TGCAGCGTTGATATAGGGGGCACCGGGGAGCTGTTTTTT. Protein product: CSVDIGGTGELFF.

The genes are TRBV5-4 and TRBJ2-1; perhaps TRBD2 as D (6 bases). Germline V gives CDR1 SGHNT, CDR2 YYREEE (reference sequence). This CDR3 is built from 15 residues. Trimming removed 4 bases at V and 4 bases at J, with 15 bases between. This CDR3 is CASSPAGTPYNEQFF. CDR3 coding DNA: TGTGCCAGCAGCCCGGCGGGGACCCCTTACAATGAGCAGTTCTTC.

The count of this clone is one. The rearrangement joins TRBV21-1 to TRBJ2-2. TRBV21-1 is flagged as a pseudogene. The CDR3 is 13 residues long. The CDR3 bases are TGTGCCAACAACGTCCTACTTCCCGGGGAGCTGTTTTTT. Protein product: CANNVLLPGELFF.

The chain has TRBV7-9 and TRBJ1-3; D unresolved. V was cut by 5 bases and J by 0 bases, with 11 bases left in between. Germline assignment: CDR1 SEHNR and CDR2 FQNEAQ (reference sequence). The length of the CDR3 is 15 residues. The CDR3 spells CASSPRRVSGNTIYF. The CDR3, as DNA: TGTGCCAGCAGCCCTCGTCGTGTCTCTGGAAACACCATATATTTT.

CDR3 nucleotides: TGCGCCAGCAGGGCTAGCGGGAGTGGGTCGAGCTACGAGCAGTACTTC. It is translated as CASRASGSGSSYEQYF. V gene TRBV5-1 combines with J gene TRBJ2-7; 10 bases match TRBD2. Germline V CDR1 and CDR2: SGHRS, YFSETQ. The CDR3 has 16 residues. J lost 3 bases, V lost 5 bases, and 11 bases had no gene match. The full variable domain, its missing parts supplied by reference TRBV5-1 and TRBJ2-7, is KAGVTQTPRYLIKTRGQQVTLSCSPISGHRSVSWYQQTPGQGLQFLFEYFSETQRNKGNFPGRFSGRQFSNSRSEMNVSTLELGDSALYLCASRASGSGSSYEQYFGPGTRLTVT.

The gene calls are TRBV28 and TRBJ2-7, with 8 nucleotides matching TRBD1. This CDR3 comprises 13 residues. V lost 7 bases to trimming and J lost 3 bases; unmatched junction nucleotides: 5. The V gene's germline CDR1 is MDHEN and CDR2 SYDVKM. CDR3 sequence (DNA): TGTGCCAGCATGCCGGACAGGGTCTACGAGCAGTACTTC. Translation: CASMPDRVYEQYF.